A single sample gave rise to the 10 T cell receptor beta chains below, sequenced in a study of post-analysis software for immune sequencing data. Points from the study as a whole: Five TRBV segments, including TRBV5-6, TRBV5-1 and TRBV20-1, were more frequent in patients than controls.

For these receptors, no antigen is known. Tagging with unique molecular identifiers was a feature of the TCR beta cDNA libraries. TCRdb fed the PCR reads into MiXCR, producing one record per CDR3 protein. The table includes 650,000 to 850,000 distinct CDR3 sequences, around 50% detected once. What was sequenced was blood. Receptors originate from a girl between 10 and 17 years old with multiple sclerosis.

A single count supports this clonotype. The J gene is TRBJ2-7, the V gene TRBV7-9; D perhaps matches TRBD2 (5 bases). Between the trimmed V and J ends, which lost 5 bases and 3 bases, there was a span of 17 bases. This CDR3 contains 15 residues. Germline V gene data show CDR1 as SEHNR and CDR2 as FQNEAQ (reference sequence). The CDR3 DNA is TGTGCCAGCAGCCCGGCGGGCCCCCTCTACTACGAGCAGTACTTC. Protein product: CASSPAGPLYYEQYF.

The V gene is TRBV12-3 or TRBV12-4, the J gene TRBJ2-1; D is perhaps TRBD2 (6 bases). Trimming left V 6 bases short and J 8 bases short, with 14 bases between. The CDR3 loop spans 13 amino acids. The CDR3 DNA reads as TGTGCCAGCAGCCCCCGAGGGGACTATGAGCAGTTCTTC. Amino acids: CASSPRGDYEQFF.

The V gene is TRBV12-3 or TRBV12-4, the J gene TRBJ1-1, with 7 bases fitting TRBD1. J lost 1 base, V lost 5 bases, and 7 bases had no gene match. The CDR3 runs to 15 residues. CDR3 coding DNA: TGTGCCAGCAGTCCACAGGGGACGGGGAACACTGAAGCTTTCTTT. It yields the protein CASSPQGTGNTEAFF.

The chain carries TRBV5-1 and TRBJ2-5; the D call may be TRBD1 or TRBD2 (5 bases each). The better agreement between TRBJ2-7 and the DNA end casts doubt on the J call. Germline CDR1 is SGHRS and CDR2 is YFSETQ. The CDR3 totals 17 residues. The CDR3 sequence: CASSSNPMGPSLDEQYF. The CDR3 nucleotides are TGCGCCAGCAGCTCGAACCCCATGGGACCATCCTTGGACGAGCAGTACTTC.

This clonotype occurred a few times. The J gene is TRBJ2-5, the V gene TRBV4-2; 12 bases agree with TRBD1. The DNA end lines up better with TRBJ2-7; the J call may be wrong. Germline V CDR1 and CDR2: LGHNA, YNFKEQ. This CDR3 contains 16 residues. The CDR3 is CASSQEGGTGGFEQYF. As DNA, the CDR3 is TGTGCCAGCAGCCAAGAGGGGGGGACAGGGGGCTTCGAGCAGTACTTC.

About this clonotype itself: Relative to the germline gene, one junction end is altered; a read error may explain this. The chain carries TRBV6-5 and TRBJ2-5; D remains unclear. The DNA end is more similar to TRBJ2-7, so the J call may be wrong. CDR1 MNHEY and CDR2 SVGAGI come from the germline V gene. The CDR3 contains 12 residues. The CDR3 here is CASSTSSSEQYF. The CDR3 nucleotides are TGTGCCAGCTCGACATCCTCCTCCGAGCAGTACTTC.

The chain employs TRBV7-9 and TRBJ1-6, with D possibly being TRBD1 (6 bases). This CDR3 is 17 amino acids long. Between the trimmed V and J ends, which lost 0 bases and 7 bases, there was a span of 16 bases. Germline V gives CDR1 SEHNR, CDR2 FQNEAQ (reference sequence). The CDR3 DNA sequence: TGTGCCAGCAGCTTAGCGGGTCGGGCAGGGGCCAATTCACCCCTCCACTTT. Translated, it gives CASSLAGRAGANSPLHF.

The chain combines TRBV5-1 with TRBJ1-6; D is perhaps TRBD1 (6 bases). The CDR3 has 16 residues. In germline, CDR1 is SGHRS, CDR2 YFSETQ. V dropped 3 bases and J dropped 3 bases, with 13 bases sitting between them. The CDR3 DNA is TGCGCCAGCAGCTCCCTCCTGGACAGCTATAATTCACCCCTCCACTTT. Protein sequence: CASSSLLDSYNSPLHF.

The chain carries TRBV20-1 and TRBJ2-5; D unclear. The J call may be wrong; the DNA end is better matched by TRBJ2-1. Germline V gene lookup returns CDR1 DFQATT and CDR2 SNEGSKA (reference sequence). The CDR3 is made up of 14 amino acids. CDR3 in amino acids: CSALKTLPQETQFF. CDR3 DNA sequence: TGCAGTGCCCTAAAGACCCTACCCCAAGAGACCCAGTTCTTC.

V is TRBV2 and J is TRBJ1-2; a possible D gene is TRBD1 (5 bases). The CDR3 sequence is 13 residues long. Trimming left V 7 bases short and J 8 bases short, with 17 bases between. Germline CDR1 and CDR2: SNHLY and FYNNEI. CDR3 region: CASMVGGVVGYTF. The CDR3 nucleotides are TGTGCCAGCATGGTAGGAGGGGTCGTAGGCTACACCTTC. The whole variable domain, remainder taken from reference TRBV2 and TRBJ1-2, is EPEVTQTPSHQVTQMGQEVILRCVPISNHLYFYWYRQILGQKVEFLVSFYNNEISEKSEIFDDQFSVERPDGSNFTLKIRSTKLEDSAMYFCASMVGGVVGYTFGSGTRLTVV.